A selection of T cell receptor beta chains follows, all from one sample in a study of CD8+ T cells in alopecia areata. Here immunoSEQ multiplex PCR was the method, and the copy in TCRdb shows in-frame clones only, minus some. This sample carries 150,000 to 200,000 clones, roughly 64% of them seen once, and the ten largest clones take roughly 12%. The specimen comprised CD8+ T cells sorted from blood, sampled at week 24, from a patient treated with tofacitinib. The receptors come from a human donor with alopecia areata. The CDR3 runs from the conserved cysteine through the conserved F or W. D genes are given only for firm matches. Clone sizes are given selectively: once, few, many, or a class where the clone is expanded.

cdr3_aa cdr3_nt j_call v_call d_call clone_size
CASSLRNGWGGYTF TGTGCCAGTAGTCTCAGAAACGGGTGGGGAGGCTACACCTTC TRBJ1-2 TRBV19 - -
CAIRDTPSKTGELFF TGTGCCATCCGGGACACCCCATCAAAAACCGGGGAGCTGTTTTTT TRBJ2-2 TRBV10-3 - -
CAAERRVYEQYF TGTGCCGCGGAGAGAAGGGTCTACGAGCAGTACTTC TRBJ2-7 TRBV30 - few
CASSIAGSYSNQPQHF TGTGCCAGTAGTATAGCTGGGTCTTATAGCAATCAGCCCCAGCATTTT TRBJ1-5 TRBV19 - -
CASYSGSTFDGYTF TGTGCCAGCTATAGTGGGTCTACGTTTGATGGCTACACCTTC TRBJ1-2 TRBV2 - -
CSSVGGDINEQFF TGCAGCTCAGTCGGGGGGGACATCAATGAGCAGTTCTTC TRBJ2-1 TRBV29-1 TRBD2 -
CSVPGSVGELFF TGCAGCGTCCCGGGAAGTGTCGGGGAGCTGTTTTTT TRBJ2-2 TRBV29-1 - -
CASSLARQGYTEAFF TGTGCCAGCAGCTTAGCGCGGCAGGGGTACACTGAAGCTTTCTTT TRBJ1-1 TRBV7-8 - -
CSVEVFGNNEQFF TGCAGCGTTGAGGTTTTCGGGAACAATGAGCAGTTCTTC TRBJ2-1 TRBV29-1 - -
CASSPEGAQHGYTF TGCGCCAGCAGCCCAGAGGGGGCACAGCATGGCTACACCTTC TRBJ1-2 TRBV5-1 TRBD1 few
CASSPGYTYNEQFF TGTGCCAGCAGCCCAGGGTATACGTACAATGAGCAGTTCTTC TRBJ2-1 TRBV11-3 - -
CASSQSTRTEAFF TGCGCCAGCAGCCAATCCACGAGAACTGAAGCTTTCTTT TRBJ1-1 TRBV4-1 - -
CASTKRGGRDEQFF TGTGCCAGCACTAAGCGGGGGGGCAGAGATGAGCAGTTCTTC TRBJ2-1 TRBV5-4 TRBD2 -
CASSEVGSNQPQHF TGTGCCAGCAGTGAAGTAGGGAGCAATCAGCCCCAGCATTTT TRBJ1-5 TRBV2 - once
CASMGDRGELFF TGTGCCAGCATGGGGGATCGAGGGGAGCTGTTTTTT TRBJ2-2 TRBV11-2 - -
CASSQGESTDTQYF TGCGCCAGCAGCCAAGGGGAGAGCACAGATACGCAGTATTTT TRBJ2-3 TRBV4-1 - -
CAWSIGSSYNEQFF TGTGCCTGGAGTATCGGTAGCTCCTACAATGAGCAGTTCTTC TRBJ2-1 TRBV30 - few
CASSQESGSSYEQYF TGTGCCAGCAGCCAAGAGTCTGGGAGCTCCTACGAGCAGTACTTC TRBJ2-7 TRBV4-2 - -
CSVVPLGQGNEQYF TGCAGCGTTGTCCCACTAGGACAGGGCAACGAGCAGTACTTC TRBJ2-7 TRBV29-1 TRBD1 once
CASSLIAGVNQPQHF TGTGCCAGCAGCTTAATCGCAGGCGTCAATCAGCCCCAGCATTTT TRBJ1-5 TRBV7-8 - once
CASSQDRTGWAPDTQYF TGTGCCAGCAGCCAAGATCGGACAGGGTGGGCCCCAGATACGCAGTATTTT TRBJ2-3 TRBV14 TRBD1 -
CAISRDSDNQPQHF TGTGCCATCAGCCGGGACAGCGACAATCAGCCCCAGCATTTT TRBJ1-5 TRBV19 TRBD1 -
CASSQVQGGQPQHF TGCGCCAGCAGCCAAGTACAGGGCGGGCAGCCCCAGCATTTT TRBJ1-5 TRBV4-1 - few
CASKTGTSRYNEQFF TGTGCCAGCAAGACCGGGACTAGCAGATACAATGAGCAGTTCTTC TRBJ2-1 TRBV2 TRBD2 -
CASSMGLAGGQETQYF TGCGCCAGCAGCATGGGACTAGCGGGGGGACAAGAGACCCAGTACTTC TRBJ2-5 TRBV5-1 TRBD2 once
CASSASAGTGGYEQYF TGTGCCAGCAGCGCCTCAGCCGGGACAGGGGGCTACGAGCAGTACTTC TRBJ2-7 TRBV9 TRBD1 -
CASTATGARTDTQYF TGTGCCAGCACAGCGACAGGGGCTCGCACAGATACGCAGTATTTT TRBJ2-3 TRBV2 TRBD1 -
CASTRGQPYSGANVLTF TGTGCCAGCACCAGGGGACAGCCGTACTCTGGGGCCAACGTCCTGACTTTC TRBJ2-6 TRBV27 TRBD1 -
CASSGQGNTEAFF TGTGCCTCTTCGGGACAGGGGAACACTGAAGCTTTCTTT TRBJ1-1 TRBV30 TRBD1 once
CASSLSPADTQYF TGCGCCAGCAGCTTAAGTCCTGCAGATACGCAGTATTTT TRBJ2-3 TRBV5-1 - -
CSVVGGVEDTQYF TGCAGCGTTGTGGGAGGAGTGGAAGATACGCAGTATTTT TRBJ2-3 TRBV29-1 - few
CASNTGLGADTQYF TGTGCCAGCAACACAGGTTTGGGGGCAGATACGCAGTATTTT TRBJ2-3 TRBV11-2 - -
CASTGILGVSPLHF TGTGCCAGCACCGGAATCTTGGGGGTTTCACCCCTCCACTTT TRBJ1-6 TRBV27 - -
CAWRTNTEAFF TGTGCCTGGAGGACTAACACTGAAGCTTTCTTT TRBJ1-1 TRBV30 - -
CSVERPLAEASTDTQYF TGCAGCGTTGAAAGGCCCCTAGCGGAGGCTAGCACAGATACGCAGTATTTT TRBJ2-3 TRBV29-1 TRBD2 -
CASSPGRGETQYF TGTGCCAGCAGCCCAGGGCGCGGCGAGACCCAGTACTTC TRBJ2-5 TRBV13 - -
CASSPQGAKNIQYF TGTGCCAGCAGCCCGCAGGGGGCCAAAAACATTCAGTACTTC TRBJ2-4 TRBV27 - -
CASSQGPIAKNIQYF TGCGCCAGCAGCCAAGGTCCGATAGCCAAAAACATTCAGTACTTC TRBJ2-4 TRBV4-1 - -
CSVDSYGYTF TGCAGCGTCGACAGTTATGGCTACACCTTC TRBJ1-2 TRBV29-1 - -
CASSFNRGPEAFF TGCGCCAGCAGCTTTAACAGGGGCCCTGAAGCTTTCTTT TRBJ1-1 TRBV5-1 TRBD1 few